Following are 11 T cell receptor beta chains from one sample sequenced in a study of blood T cell repertoires in COVID-19. The data were produced by immunoSEQ multiplex PCR, yet TCRdb's version contains in-frame clones alone and is incomplete. The repertoire holds 350,000 to 400,000 clones, with around 87% as singletons. Sample: PBMCs or T cells enriched from blood (not recorded which). These receptors were obtained from a man aged 40-55 years in a cohort exposed to, infected with or recovered from COVID-19 (not recorded which).

J is TRBJ2-1 and V is TRBV25-1, with 10 positions matching TRBD2. This CDR3 region has 15 residues. Germline V gene lookup returns CDR1 MGHDK and CDR2 SYGVNS. V lost 9 bases and J lost 7; bases outside the gene matches: 12. The CDR3 region has the DNA TGTGCCAGTAGGACTAGCGGTTCCCTCGGGAATGAGCAGTTCTTC. Translated: CASRTSGSLGNEQFF.

The V and J genes are TRBV15 and TRBJ2-5, with 8 bases aligning to TRBD1. The CDR3 sequence is 15 residues long. Germline V gene lookup returns CDR1 LNHNV and CDR2 YYDKDF (reference sequence). The V and J ends lost 0 bases and 5 bases, in that order; junction bases with no gene match: 5. The CDR3 nucleotides read TGTGCCACCAGCAGAGACCCGACAGGGGATGAGACCCAGTACTTC. Translation gives CATSRDPTGDETQYF.

Only one count was recorded for this clone. The chain recombines TRBV29-1 with TRBJ1-1; TRBD1 matches at 10 bases. The CDR3 runs to 13 residues. Germline V gene lookup returns CDR1 SQVTM and CDR2 ANQGSEA. Trimming at V came to 8 bases and at J to 6 bases, leaving 9 bases not matched to a gene. The CDR3 loop is CSHRDRGKAEAFF. Here the CDR3 DNA reads TGCAGCCACCGGGACAGGGGAAAGGCTGAAGCTTTCTTT.

The chain uses TRBV11-2 and TRBJ2-7; D not resolved. Trimming removed 0 bases at V and 4 bases at J, with 4 bases between. This CDR3 comprises 12 residues. Germline V lookup: CDR1 SGHAT, CDR2 FQNNGV. CDR3 DNA sequence: TGTGCCAGCAGCTTAGATCAGTACGAGCAGTACTTC. This sequence encodes CASSLDQYEQYF.

The chain carries TRBV4-1 and TRBJ2-1, with D perhaps TRBD1 (6 bases). The germline gives CDR1 MGHRA, CDR2 YSYEKL. The CDR3 is 14 residues long. V lost 3 bases and J lost 4, with 10 bases in between. CDR3 protein: CASSQQGSYNEQFF. Written as DNA, the CDR3 is TGCGCCAGCAGCCAGCAGGGGTCGTACAATGAGCAGTTCTTC.

The V and J genes are TRBV5-4 and TRBJ2-3; D uncertain. The V gene lost 4 bases and the J gene lost 1 base, with 10 bases spanning the gap. The CDR3 runs 14 residues. CDR1 and CDR2 (germline): SGHNT, YYREEE (reference sequence). CDR3 amino acids: CASSRRGRTDTQYF. The CDR3 DNA reads TGTGCCAGCAGCCGTCGAGGCCGCACAGATACGCAGTATTTT.

This clone was picked up a small number of times. The rearrangement uses TRBV9 and TRBJ2-7, with a possible D match to TRBD1 (6 bases). The CDR3 has 12 amino acids. Germline V gene lookup returns CDR1 SGDLS and CDR2 YYNGEE. The V and J ends lost 4 bases and 8 bases respectively, with 13 bases between them. CDR3: CASSSPGDKQYF. Written as DNA, the CDR3 is TGTGCCAGCAGCTCCCCCGGGGACAAGCAGTACTTC.

This clone was detected once. The J gene is TRBJ2-1, the V gene TRBV21-1; TRBD2 is taken as the D call from the table, unchecked against the DNA. TRBV21-1 counts as a pseudogene. This CDR3 spans 13 amino acids. CDR3 amino acids: CASTPTTYNEQFF. CDR3 nucleotides: TGTGCCAGCACCCCGACTACCTACAATGAGCAGTTCTTC.

The chain couples TRBV5-4 to TRBJ2-7; no reliable D call. Trimming cost V 2 bases and J 3 bases, with 18 bases left between them. The CDR3 loop spans 16 amino acids. The V gene's germline CDR1 is SGHNT and CDR2 YYREEE (reference sequence). The CDR3: CASSFSRASDNYEQYF. CDR3 nucleotides: TGTGCCAGCAGCTTTTCTCGCGCTAGTGATAACTACGAGCAGTACTTC. Full variable domain (rest looked up from reference TRBV5-4 and TRBJ2-7): ETGVTQSPTHLIKTRGQQVTLRCSSQSGHNTVSWYQQALGQGPQFIFQYYREEENGRGNFPPRFSGLQFPNYSSELNVNALELDDSALYLCASSFSRASDNYEQYFGPGTRLTVT.

The gene calls are TRBV5-1 and TRBJ1-2, with TRBD1 matching over 7 bases. The CDR3 runs to 15 residues. The trim removed 2 bases at V and 3 bases at J, leaving 7 bases unmatched. Germline CDR1 is SGHRS and CDR2 is YFSETQ. CDR3: CASSFDRAVDYGYTF. The CDR3 DNA is TGCGCCAGCAGCTTCGACAGGGCCGTTGACTATGGCTACACCTTC.

The rearrangement links TRBV5-1 to TRBJ2-5; weak D call: TRBD1 (6 bases). The CDR3 has 15 residues. V was pared by 0 bases and J by 2 bases, with 11 bases between. CDR1 is SGHRS, CDR2 YFSETQ, per germline. The DNA for the CDR3 is TGCGCCAGCAGCTTGGAGGGACATGGACAAGAGACCCAGTACTTC. Protein: CASSLEGHGQETQYF.